These 4 T cell receptor beta chains share one sample of origin, sequenced in a study of control samples from healthy donors and cancer patients. Profiled with immunoSEQ multiplex PCR; TCRdb holds only in-frame clones, not every one. The data contain roughly 76,000 clones, roughly 94% of them singletons. Sequencing was carried out using blood. The source of these receptors is a woman between 40 and 55 years old in good health.

The chain has TRBV15 and TRBJ1-4; 10 bases align to TRBD1. The ends lost 1 base at V and 3 bases at J; junction bases unmatched: 5. CDR3 length: 17 amino acids. Per the germline V gene, CDR1 is LNHNV and CDR2 is YYDKDF (reference sequence). CDR3 DNA sequence: TGTGCCACCAGCAGAGCGACAGGGGGCGCTTCTAATGAAAAACTGTTTTTT. Protein: CATSRATGGASNEKLFF. Combining the CDR3 with reference TRBV15 and TRBJ1-4 gives the whole variable domain DAMVIQNPRYQVTQFGKPVTLSCSQTLNHNVMYWYQQKSSQAPKLLFHYYDKDFNNEADTPDNFQSRRPNTSFCFLDIRSPGLGDTAMYLCATSRATGGASNEKLFFGSGTQLSVL.

The rearrangement links TRBV19 to TRBJ1-4; 11 bases line up with TRBD1. V was pared by 11 bases and J by 6 bases, with 5 bases of the junction left unmatched. The CDR3 runs to 13 residues. Germline V CDR1 and CDR2: LNHDA, SQIVND (reference sequence). The CDR3 sequence is CAGQGANDEKLFF. DNA of the CDR3: TGTGCCGGACAGGGGGCAAATGATGAAAAACTGTTTTTT.

The chain links TRBV3-1 (or the pseudogene TRBV3-2) to TRBJ1-1; possibly TRBD1 for D (6 bases). The CDR3 extends over 15 amino acids. Per germline, CDR1 LGHDT and CDR2 YNNKEL (reference sequence). The V and J ends lost 0 bases and 1 base respectively, with 9 bases between them. The chain's CDR3 is CASSQEETGNTEAFF. DNA of the CDR3: TGTGCCAGCAGCCAAGAGGAGACAGGGAACACTGAAGCTTTCTTT.

The V call is TRBV6-5, the J call TRBJ1-1; the D gene is possibly TRBD1 (5 bases). CDR1 is MNHEY, CDR2 SVGAGI, per germline. This CDR3 has 13 residues. V lost 7 bases to trimming and J lost 1 base, with 10 bases between them. CDR3 DNA: TGTGCCAGCATGGGGCGGACGAACACTGAAGCTTTCTTT. This translates into CASMGRTNTEAFF.